The 17 T cell receptor beta chains presented below share a single source sample, sequenced in a study of cytomegalovirus exposure and HLA in healthy donors. It was with 60 Vbeta and 13 Jbeta primers that the PCR ran. Generated by immunoSEQ multiplex PCR, the TCRdb table keeps only in-frame clones and is missing some. Of around 110,000 clones listed, about 76% were seen once; the top ten hold 4.8%. The sequenced sample consisted of PBMCs. The receptors were sampled from a man aged 25 to 40 in good health and CMV-seropositive.

The CDR3 DNA reads as TGTGCCACCAGCAGAGATCCGGACCGAGGGGGGACCCAGTACTTC. This gives the protein CATSRDPDRGGTQYF. V gene TRBV15 combines with J gene TRBJ2-5; maybe TRBD1 (6 bases). Trimming took off 0 bases at V and 7 bases at J, with 15 bases between the two ends. The germline V gene encodes CDR1 LNHNV and CDR2 YYDKDF (reference sequence). The CDR3 length is 15 residues. Full variable domain (rest looked up from reference TRBV15 and TRBJ2-5): DAMVIQNPRYQVTQFGKPVTLSCSQTLNHNVMYWYQQKSSQAPKLLFHYYDKDFNNEADTPDNFQSRRPNTSFCFLDIRSPGLGDTAMYLCATSRDPDRGGTQYFGPGTRLLVL.

This clone was counted only a few times. The chain has TRBV5-1 and TRBJ2-1; TRBD2 is a possible D gene (6 bases). V was pared by 4 bases and J by 5 bases, with 16 bases between. The CDR3 has 15 amino acids. The germline V gene encodes CDR1 SGHRS and CDR2 YFSETQ. CDR3 loop: CASSLGPAGNNEQFF. The CDR3, as DNA: TGCGCCAGCAGCCTCGGCCCGGCGGGGAACAATGAGCAGTTCTTC.

This chain uses TRBV19 with TRBJ2-4; the D gene is possibly TRBD1 (6 bases). Germline V gene sequence: CDR1 LNHDA, CDR2 SQIVND (reference sequence). With 3 bases removed from V and 0 bases from J, the gap between germline ends came to 15 bases. This CDR3 is 17 amino acids long. The CDR3 is CASSMGPGTLAKNIQYF. DNA for the CDR3: TGTGCCAGTAGTATGGGCCCGGGGACATTAGCCAAAAACATTCAGTACTTC.

J is TRBJ1-4 and V is TRBV2; perhaps TRBD1 as D (5 bases). Trimming removed 0 bases at V and 3 bases at J, with 11 bases between. The germline gives CDR1 SNHLY, CDR2 FYNNEI. This CDR3 is built from 16 residues. The DNA of the CDR3 is TGTGCCAGCAGTGAAGCGGTGCAGGGCCCTAATGAAAAACTGTTTTTT. This gives the protein CASSEAVQGPNEKLFF.

The chain recombines TRBV7-9 with TRBJ2-5; possibly TRBD2 for D (5 bases). CDR1 and CDR2 (germline): SEHNR, FQNEAQ (reference sequence). V was pared by 5 bases and J by 5 bases, with 12 bases between. This CDR3 comprises 13 residues. CDR3 sequence (DNA): TGTGCCAGCAGCCTGGCTAGCAGGGAGACCCAGTACTTC. Amino acids: CASSLASRETQYF.

The chain has TRBV6-1 and TRBJ1-5; 9 bases map to TRBD1. Unmatched junction bases numbered 2, after V lost 5 bases and J lost 0 bases. The CDR3 sequence is 15 residues long. Germline values: CDR1 MNHNS, CDR2 SASEGT. The CDR3 region is CASSWDRASNQPQHF. DNA of the CDR3: TGTGCCAGCAGTTGGGACAGGGCTAGCAATCAGCCCCAGCATTTT.

V usage is TRBV6-5 and J usage is TRBJ2-3; D ambiguous. The germline gives CDR1 MNHEY, CDR2 SVGAGI. V lost 2 bases to trimming and J lost 2 bases, with 8 bases between them. The CDR3 extends over 14 amino acids. The CDR3 protein is CASSYLATTDTQYF. CDR3 coding DNA: TGTGCCAGCAGTTACCTGGCAACCACAGATACGCAGTATTTT.

V usage is TRBV19 and J usage is TRBJ2-6; D possibly corresponds to TRBD1 (6 bases). Germline V CDR1 and CDR2: LNHDA, SQIVND (reference sequence). Trimming took off 6 bases at V and 7 bases at J, with 25 bases between the two ends. This CDR3 spans 18 amino acids. CDR3 in amino acids: CASRKGALRGFGANVLTF. The CDR3 region has the DNA TGTGCCAGTAGGAAAGGGGCCCTCAGGGGTTTCGGAGCCAACGTCCTGACTTTC.

This chain joins TRBV10-3 and TRBJ1-2; D perhaps matches TRBD1 (6 bases). The germline V and J ends were trimmed by 2 bases and 4 bases, with 17 bases remaining between them. CDR1 and CDR2 (germline): ENHRY, SYGVKD. The length of the CDR3 is 16 residues. The CDR3 DNA is TGTGCCATCAGTGAGACCCCCTCAGGGGCGAGCTATGGCTACACCTTC. This encodes CAISETPSGASYGYTF.

The rearrangement uses TRBV4-1 and TRBJ2-3, with D possibly matching TRBD2 (5 bases). This CDR3 contains 18 residues. CDR1 MGHRA and CDR2 YSYEKL come from the germline V gene. V lost 1 base and J 7 bases, leaving 24 bases between the germline ends. The CDR3 here is CASSQGFTSGTFKYTQYF. In nucleotides, the CDR3 is TGCGCCAGCAGCCAAGGTTTTACCAGCGGTACTTTTAAATATACGCAGTATTTT.

The chain joins TRBV4-3 to TRBJ2-2, with unresolved D. CDR1 is LGHNA, CDR2 YSLEER, per germline. This CDR3 is built from 14 residues. V was shortened by 3 bases and J by 1 base, with 6 bases between the two germline ends. The CDR3 is CASSQAENTGELFF. The CDR3 nucleotides are TGCGCCAGCAGCCAGGCTGAGAACACCGGGGAGCTGTTTTTT.

V and J are TRBV5-1 and TRBJ2-3; possibly TRBD2 for D (5 bases). The ends were cut back, 2 bases at V and 4 bases at J, with 8 bases in the middle. In germline, CDR1 is SGHRS, CDR2 YFSETQ. This CDR3 is built from 13 residues. The CDR3 nucleotides read TGCGCCAGCAGCTTCGGGGAGCCAGATACGCAGTATTTT. As protein: CASSFGEPDTQYF.

This clone was seen only a few times. The chain is built from TRBV6-5 and TRBJ1-2; possible D gene TRBD1, 6 bases. This CDR3 region has 13 residues. CDR1 and CDR2 (germline): MNHEY, SVGAGI. Trimming stripped 5 bases from V and 8 bases from J, with 15 bases between. CDR3 nucleotide sequence: TGTGCCAGCAGTGAAGTACAGGGAAGCGGCTACACCTTC. Its translation: CASSEVQGSGYTF.

The V gene is TRBV5-8, the J gene TRBJ2-5; D perhaps matches TRBD1 (5 bases). Trimming took off 2 bases at V and 2 bases at J, with 7 bases between the two ends. From germline, CDR1 is SGHTS and CDR2 YDEGEE. This CDR3 contains 13 residues. The CDR3 region has the DNA TGTGCCAGCAGCTTTGCAGGGCAAGAGACCCAGTACTTC. Protein sequence: CASSFAGQETQYF.

This sequence joins TRBV5-1 and TRBJ1-1; D perhaps matches TRBD1 (6 bases). V lost 10 bases to trimming and J lost 7 bases, with 17 bases between them. Germline values: CDR1 SGHRS, CDR2 YFSETQ. The CDR3 is 12 residues long. The CDR3 sequence is CASHSEGVEAFF. The CDR3 DNA reads as TGCGCCTCGCACTCAGAGGGGGTTGAAGCTTTCTTT.

The V and J genes are TRBV28 and TRBJ2-2; D is possibly TRBD2 (5 bases). The V gene's germline CDR1 is MDHEN and CDR2 SYDVKM. CDR3 length equals 14 residues. The V and J ends lost 2 bases and 5 bases respectively, with 9 bases between them. CDR3 region: CASSLAGMTGELFF. The CDR3 DNA sequence: TGTGCCAGCAGTTTAGCCGGGATGACCGGGGAGCTGTTTTTT. Filled out from reference TRBV28 and TRBJ2-2, the complete variable domain reads DVKVTQSSRYLVKRTGEKVFLECVQDMDHENMFWYRQDPGLGLRLIYFSYDVKMKEKGDIPEGYSVSREKKERFSLILESASTNQTSMYLCASSLAGMTGELFFGEGSRLTVL.

As DNA, the CDR3 is TGTGCCAGCAGCTTTCGGGATACTGAAGCTTTCTTT. This sequence encodes CASSFRDTEAFF. The V call is TRBV11-3, the J call TRBJ1-1, with unresolved D. The length of the CDR3 is 12 residues. V lost 3 bases to trimming and J lost 5 bases, with 7 bases between them. Looked up from germline, CDR1 is SGHNT and CDR2 is YENEEA.